This T cell receptor beta chain was profiled in a study of shared clonotypes between healthy human individuals. Points from the study as a whole: Owing to a small donor count, the genetic and exposure-history diversity represented was limited. Non-shared clonotypes had lower generation probabilities than those shared by all four donors.

In the case of this clone: Its antigen remains unidentified.

This CDR3 is 15 amino acids long. Trimming pared 8 bases from V and 1 base from J, leaving 15 bases between. CDR1 SEHNR and CDR2 FQNEAQ come from the germline V gene (reference sequence). CD45RO-negative cells were positively selected for CCR7, leaving out terminally differentiated effector memory CD45RA+ cells. Every immunoSEQ plate was one replicate of a subset's evenly spread DNA. As processed by the authors: Owing to the provision of junction-only sequences devoid of quality scores by immunoSEQ, filtering differed. The repertoire was sequenced with immunoSEQ multiplex PCR; TCRdb's copy has only in-frame clones and lacks some. That table is the source of V, J and clone size, and D and trimming were worked out from the DNA. The sample has about 600,000 clones; 95% to 98% are singletons.

The J gene is TRBJ2-4, the V gene TRBV7-9; TRBD2 might be the D (5 bases). The sequenced material came from naive CD8+ T cells sorted from blood. The receptor was derived from a man younger than 40 in good health. CDR3 in DNA: TGTGCCAGCTCCCACCCCGGGGAGGCCAAAAACATTCAGTACTTC. It encodes CASSHPGEAKNIQYF.